This paragraph covers one T cell receptor beta chain sequence. Source study methods: Quantification of nucleated cells was approximated via reference gene primer amplification. Repertoires were generated with immunoSEQ multiplex PCR, while TCRdb's copy carries only in-frame clones and drops some. V and J calls and clone size are those listed in that table; D and trimming were worked out from the DNA. The sample carries a few hundred thousand clones, about 80% recorded once. The sample comes from a study of blood T cell repertoires in COVID-19. Study-wide context: The study drew acute and convalescent COVID-19 samples from the United States, Italy and Spain.

The CDR3 sequence is 17 residues long. Germline V gene data show CDR1 as SGDLS and CDR2 as YYNGEE. Trimming took 4 bases from V and 0 from J; bases not matched to a gene: 12. The participants were between roughly 18 and 100 years old and came from roughly 24 US areas. Either two negative PCRs, clearance, or symptom resolution qualified Cohort 3 donors as recovered. The V call is TRBV9, the J call TRBJ1-2; 7 bases map to TRBD1. The specimen sequenced was PBMCs or T cells enriched from blood (not recorded which). The clonotype comes from a man in his fifties or sixties who had recovered from COVID-19. CDR3 residues: CASSLSGTVVTNYGYTF. The CDR3 DNA is TGTGCCAGCAGCCTTAGTGGGACAGTCGTTACTAACTATGGCTACACCTTC.